The rows below give T cell receptor beta chains drawn from one sample of a study of blood T cells in healthy people across ages. TCRdb reprocessed the 5' RACE reads with MiXCR, giving one entry per CDR3 protein. The table includes hundreds of thousands of distinct CDR3 sequences, around half detected once. The sequenced sample consisted of blood. The receptors stem from a woman aged 55-70 years in good health. Both conserved end residues are trimmed from each CDR3. Size tells how often a clone was seen (once, few, many) or the class of an expanded clone, and some rows leave it out.

. | TRBV12-3/TRBV12-4 | ASSSLAGVNNEQY
many | TRBV4-3 | ASSTNRGFSYEQY
. | TRBV12-3/TRBV12-4 | ASRIAGQNYGYT
. | TRBV7-8 | ASSLRDRYQETQY
. | TRBV29-1 | SVQELAGNTDTQY
. | TRBV13 | ASSVDHTADTQY
. | TRBV28 | ASSLNLADHASTDTQY
. | TRBV28 | ASSLQRLGGYT
few | TRBV7-2 | ASSVRRAQETQY
. | TRBV27 | ASSSRTSGRVAETQY
. | TRBV28 | ASSSPGQGSINIQY
once | TRBV6-5 | ASSYERELDTQY
. | TRBV7-3 | ASSWGGEETQY
few | TRBV10-3 | AIRDPSGRNSSTDTQY
few | TRBV21-1 | ASGGLSYEQY
. | TRBV28 | ATAGLVRELPSYNEQF
. | TRBV20-1 | SARSDDREFRSPLH
. | TRBV27 | ASRREGQGNLFSNQPQH
few | TRBV7-9 | ASSSDSSYEQY
few | TRBV27 | ASSPNLVYEQY
few | TRBV29-1 | SPRTGGRWDTEAF
once | TRBV6-1 | ASSEPLVGQDYGYT